The 21 T cell receptor beta chains below come from one sample, sequenced in a study of cytomegalovirus exposure and HLA in healthy donors. TCRdb's table, derived via immunoSEQ multiplex PCR, lists solely in-frame clones and lacks some. The table includes more than 110,000 clones, about 94% detected once. The sequencing input was PBMCs. These receptors were obtained from a young man in good health and CMV-seropositive.

The chain carries TRBV15 and TRBJ1-1; D not certain. V lost 5 bases to trimming and J lost 3 bases, with 16 bases between them. The CDR3 sequence is 15 residues long. Germline V gene data show CDR1 as LNHNV and CDR2 as YYDKDF (reference sequence). The CDR3 sequence is CATSVRVTGYTEAFF. The DNA of the CDR3 is TGTGCCACCAGCGTCCGGGTGACGGGGTACACTGAAGCTTTCTTT.

V gene TRBV6-1 combines with J gene TRBJ2-1, with D possibly TRBD1 on 6 matching bases. The CDR3 totals 14 residues. Trimming removed 0 bases at V and 3 bases at J, with 6 bases between. Germline CDR1 reads MNHNS; CDR2 reads SASEGT. The CDR3 sequence: CASSEAGGYNEQFF. CDR3 in DNA: TGTGCCAGCAGTGAAGCAGGGGGCTACAATGAGCAGTTCTTC.

The gene calls are TRBV28 and TRBJ1-2; possibly TRBD1 for D (5 bases). Per germline, CDR1 MDHEN and CDR2 SYDVKM. The CDR3 is 14 amino acids. Deletions cut 1 base from V and 3 bases from J, with 9 bases between. The CDR3: CASSLFREDYGYTF. The CDR3 DNA reads as TGTGCCAGCAGTTTATTCAGGGAGGACTATGGCTACACCTTC.

The rearrangement joins TRBV7-2 to TRBJ2-7; possibly TRBD2 for D (6 bases). CDR1 and CDR2 from the germline V gene are SGHTA and FQGNSA. The V end lost 5 bases, the J end lost 3 bases, and 20 bases lay between the germline ends. The CDR3 has 16 amino acids. The CDR3, as DNA: TGTGCCAGCAGCCCCCCCGTGCGGGACCGTGTCTACGAGCAGTACTTC. This gives the protein CASSPPVRDRVYEQYF. The full variable domain, in which reference TRBV7-2 and TRBJ2-7 provide the parts outside the CDR3, is GAGVSQSPSNKVTEKGKDVELRCDPISGHTALYWYRQSLGQGLEFLIYFQGNSAPDKSGLPSDRFSAERTGGSVSTLTIQRTQQEDSAVYLCASSPPVRDRVYEQYFGPGTRLTVT.

The chain links TRBV19 to TRBJ2-6, with D hard to call. The CDR3 has 14 residues. Trimming left V 6 bases short and J 4 bases short, with 10 bases between. Germline V lookup: CDR1 LNHDA, CDR2 SQIVND (reference sequence). CDR3 in amino acids: CASRIEVGANVLTF. CDR3 sequence (DNA): TGTGCCAGTAGGATTGAGGTAGGGGCCAACGTCCTGACTTTC.

This clone came up a few times. The rearrangement uses TRBV28 and TRBJ1-2, with a tentative D call TRBD1 (6 bases). V lost 5 bases, J lost 7 bases, and 17 bases lay in between. The CDR3 has 14 residues. CDR1 is MDHEN and CDR2 is SYDVKM in the germline V gene. This CDR3 reads CASSPTPGDSGYTF. The CDR3 nucleotides read TGTGCCAGCAGTCCCACCCCAGGGGATAGTGGCTACACCTTC.

This chain links TRBV11-2 with TRBJ2-2; D possibly corresponds to TRBD2 (6 bases). The CDR3 has 18 amino acids. Per germline, CDR1 SGHAT and CDR2 FQNNGV. V lost 0 bases and J lost 4, with 18 bases in between. Here the CDR3 reads CASSLDHAAGPITGELFF. The CDR3 DNA reads as TGTGCCAGCAGCTTAGATCACGCGGCGGGGCCGATCACCGGGGAGCTGTTTTTT.

V and J are TRBV5-1 and TRBJ1-1; 8 positions agree with TRBD1. The V gene's germline CDR1 is SGHRS and CDR2 YFSETQ. Trimming at V came to 3 bases and at J to 8 bases, leaving 3 bases not matched to a gene. The CDR3 spans 12 residues. The CDR3 protein is CASSSQGAEAFF. The CDR3 region has the DNA TGCGCCAGCAGCTCCCAGGGGGCCGAAGCTTTCTTT.

This clone was counted between two and nine times. V and J are TRBV2 and TRBJ2-7; 7 positions agree with TRBD1. J was trimmed by 2 bases and V by 10 bases; bases with no gene match: 5. CDR3 length: 12 amino acids. The germline V gene encodes CDR1 SNHLY and CDR2 FYNNEI. CDR3 residues: CANGQAPYEQYF. The CDR3 DNA reads as TGTGCCAACGGACAGGCGCCCTACGAGCAGTACTTC.

This clone was seen only once. The V and J genes are TRBV2 and TRBJ2-3, with 8 bases matching TRBD1. CDR1 SNHLY and CDR2 FYNNEI come from the germline V gene. This CDR3 spans 16 amino acids. V was pared by 1 base and J by 0 bases, with 3 bases of the junction left unmatched. The CDR3 region is CASSEGWTGSTDTQYF. CDR3 DNA sequence: TGTGCCAGCAGTGAAGGTTGGACAGGGAGCACAGATACGCAGTATTTT.

The chain uses TRBV5-5 and TRBJ2-7, with 8 bases that match TRBD1. Germline CDR1 and CDR2: SGHKS and YYEKEE (reference sequence). The CDR3 has 16 residues. V was pared by 0 bases and J by 4 bases, with 9 bases of the junction left unmatched. CDR3 protein: CASSLGDRGWSYEQYF. DNA of the CDR3: TGTGCCAGCAGCTTGGGAGACAGGGGTTGGTCGTACGAGCAGTACTTC.

The V and J genes are TRBV5-8 and TRBJ2-5; 9 bases fit TRBD1. Looked up from germline, CDR1 is SGHTS and CDR2 is YDEGEE. The CDR3 loop spans 15 amino acids. J lost 1 base, V lost 4 bases, and 5 bases had no gene match. CDR3 nucleotide sequence: TGTGCCAGCAGCATCTACAGGGGGCCCCAAGAGACCCAGTACTTC. This encodes CASSIYRGPQETQYF.

The CDR3 coding sequence is TGTGCCAGCAGCCCTCGGGGAAACACCGGGGAGCTGTTTTTT. This gives the protein CASSPRGNTGELFF. V and J are TRBV5-4 and TRBJ2-2; weak D call: TRBD2 (5 bases). The germline gives CDR1 SGHNT, CDR2 YYREEE (reference sequence). V gave up 4 bases and J gave up 2 bases, with 9 bases separating them. CDR3 size: 14 residues.

This clone appeared a single time. The chain joins TRBV5-1 to TRBJ1-5, with no clear D. The CDR3 covers 14 residues. CDR1 is SGHRS and CDR2 is YFSETQ in the germline V gene. V was clipped by 4 bases and J by 2 bases, with 10 bases between them. The CDR3 DNA reads as TGCGCCAGCAGCCTTGAGGGTGGCAATCAGCCCCAGCATTTT. As protein: CASSLEGGNQPQHF.

Only one count was recorded for this clone. V and J are TRBV6-6 and TRBJ1-2; D might be TRBD1 (5 bases). Trimming removed 4 bases at V and 3 bases at J, with 12 bases between. This CDR3 spans 14 amino acids. CDR1 and CDR2 (germline): MNHNY, SVGAGI (reference sequence). Here the CDR3 reads CASSSLTVHYGYTF. The CDR3 nucleotides read TGTGCCAGCAGTTCCCTGACAGTTCACTATGGCTACACCTTC.

The chain carries TRBV4-1 and TRBJ2-1, with TRBD2 matching over 11 bases. The CDR3 length is 15 residues. Germline values: CDR1 MGHRA, CDR2 YSYEKL. V shed 4 bases, J shed 4 bases, and the junction held 3 bases outside the gene matches. This chain's CDR3 is CASSLRLAGYNEQFF. The CDR3 coding sequence is TGCGCCAGCAGCCTTAGACTAGCGGGGTACAATGAGCAGTTCTTC.

The chain couples TRBV5-1 to TRBJ1-4; 12 bases are shared with TRBD1. Looked up from germline, CDR1 is SGHRS and CDR2 is YFSETQ. The CDR3 runs 17 residues. The trim removed 3 bases at V and 3 bases at J, leaving 6 bases unmatched. This CDR3 is CASSSGTGGLANEKLFF. CDR3 bases: TGCGCCAGCAGCTCCGGGACAGGGGGCTTGGCTAATGAAAAACTGTTTTTT.

Only one count was recorded for this clone. The junction shows a germline mismatch at one end, possibly a read error. The rearrangement links TRBV27 to TRBJ2-3; D not resolved. Looked up from germline, CDR1 is MNHEY and CDR2 is SMNVEV (reference sequence). This CDR3 has 17 residues. The CDR3 is CASSRAPLTDPARDTSF. The CDR3 DNA is TGTGCCAGCAGTCGAGCCCCTCTCACAGACCCCGCCCGAGATACGTCCTTT.

This chain uses TRBV6-5 with TRBJ2-3; TRBD2 aligns across 11 bases. J was trimmed by 5 bases and V by 8 bases; bases with no gene match: 6. The CDR3 consists of 14 residues. Germline-derived CDR1 and CDR2 are MNHEY and SVGAGI. This CDR3 reads CASGTSGSRDTQYF. The CDR3 DNA is TGTGCCAGCGGTACTAGCGGGAGTAGAGATACGCAGTATTTT.

This chain joins TRBV5-1 and TRBJ1-4, with 7 bases aligning to TRBD1. Germline V CDR1 and CDR2: SGHRS, YFSETQ. CDR3 length: 15 residues. J was trimmed by 3 bases and V by 0 bases; bases with no gene match: 2. The CDR3 reads CASSLDRGANEKLFF. The CDR3 nucleotides read TGCGCCAGCAGCTTGGACAGGGGAGCTAATGAAAAACTGTTTTTT.

The rearrangement joins TRBV5-1 to TRBJ2-2; no definite D call. Germline CDR1 SGHRS, CDR2 YFSETQ. The CDR3 has 12 amino acids. The V end lost 8 bases, the J end lost 0 bases, and 5 bases lay between the germline ends. The CDR3 protein is CASAANTGELFF. The CDR3 coding sequence is TGCGCCAGTGCAGCGAACACCGGGGAGCTGTTTTTT.